These 23 T cell receptor beta chains were sequenced from one sample in a study of T cell repertoires in cytomegalovirus infection. TCRdb re-derived calls from the reads in MiXCR, one entry per CDR3 protein. The table lists hundreds of thousands of distinct CDR3 sequences, approximately 11% of them singletons. The sequenced sample was PBMCs. The receptor source for this set is a human donor in good health (CMV status not recorded). Some clones in this sample may be carry-over from other donors' samples.

This clonotype was detected only a few times. The V and J genes are TRBV4-1 and TRBJ2-2; D not certain. Trimming cost V 1 base and J 6 bases, with 9 bases left between them. CDR3 length equals 14 residues. Germline V gene lookup returns CDR1 MGHRA and CDR2 YSYEKL. CDR3 sequence (DNA): TGCGCCAGCAGCCAAGTTGGAAGGGCCGGGGAGCTGTTTTTT. Its translation is CASSQVGRAGELFF.

There are many counts of this clonotype. The chain recombines TRBV2 with TRBJ1-5, with D tentatively TRBD1 (6 bases). The germline gives CDR1 SNHLY, CDR2 FYNNEI. This CDR3 is 14 amino acids long. Trimming removed 6 bases at V and 4 bases at J, with 13 bases between. The CDR3 DNA sequence: TGTGCCAGCAGAGTGGACAGTGCTAATCAGCCCCAGCATTTT. Its protein product is CASRVDSANQPQHF.

This clonotype showed up many times. V gene TRBV19 combines with J gene TRBJ2-4; 7 nucleotides line up with TRBD1. The CDR3 has 16 residues. With V trimmed by 7 bases and J by 0 bases, 9 bases remained unmatched. Germline CDR1 reads LNHDA; CDR2 reads SQIVND (reference sequence). The CDR3 reads CASTPSGQLAKNIQYF. The CDR3 DNA reads TGTGCCAGTACCCCTTCGGGACAGCTAGCCAAAAACATTCAGTACTTC.

This clonotype was counted between two and nine times. The V and J genes are TRBV19 and TRBJ1-2; 9 bases are a match to TRBD1. The CDR3 sequence is 13 residues long. Trimming cost V 9 bases and J 2 bases; bases outside gene matches: 4. The germline CDR1 and CDR2 sequences are LNHDA and SQIVND (reference sequence). The CDR3 here is CASLDRGNYGYTF. CDR3 DNA: TGTGCCAGCCTGGACAGGGGAAACTATGGCTACACCTTC.

The chain combines TRBV14 with TRBJ1-2, with 7 bases lining up with TRBD1. Germline assignment: CDR1 SGHDN and CDR2 FVKESK. Trimming removed 2 bases from V and 7 bases from J; junction bases left unmatched: 10. The CDR3 sequence is 15 residues long. This CDR3 is CASSQRQGLPSGYTF. CDR3 coding DNA: TGTGCCAGCAGCCAACGACAGGGCCTCCCCTCTGGCTACACCTTC.

This clonotype was seen many times. The gene calls are TRBV7-8 and TRBJ2-5; D might be TRBD1 or TRBD2, each matching 5 bases. V was clipped by 5 bases and J by 0 bases, with 16 bases between them. Germline loops: CDR1 SGHVS, CDR2 FQNEAQ. CDR3 length: 16 amino acids. In DNA, the CDR3 is TGTGCCAGCAGCCTTGGGACGCTACCGTACCAAGAGACCCAGTACTTC. Its translation is CASSLGTLPYQETQYF.

In its sample, this clonotype was seen many times. This sequence joins TRBV28 and TRBJ2-7; 8 positions agree with TRBD2. Germline trimming cut 7 bases from V and 0 bases from J; bases unmatched to any gene: 8. CDR1 is MDHEN and CDR2 is SYDVKM in the germline V gene. CDR3 size: 15 residues. In DNA form, the CDR3 reads TGTGCCAGCACGTTGGGGCTAGCGGGCTCCTACGAGCAGTACTTC. Amino acid sequence: CASTLGLAGSYEQYF. Filled out from reference TRBV28 and TRBJ2-7, the complete variable domain reads DVKVTQSSRYLVKRTGEKVFLECVQDMDHENMFWYRQDPGLGLRLIYFSYDVKMKEKGDIPEGYSVSREKKERFSLILESASTNQTSMYLCASTLGLAGSYEQYFGPGTRLTVT.

The table lists this clonotype with many counts. The gene calls are TRBV28 and TRBJ2-3; 12 nucleotides agree with TRBD2. Germline trimming cut 2 bases from V and 0 bases from J; bases unmatched to any gene: 12. From germline, CDR1 is MDHEN and CDR2 SYDVKM. This CDR3 spans 20 amino acids. The CDR3 coding sequence is TGTGCCAGCAGTTTAGTGAAAGGACTAGCGGGACAGGCTAGCACAGATACGCAGTATTTT. This encodes CASSLVKGLAGQASTDTQYF.

This clonotype was found many times. A read error may explain this, as a much larger clone is one base away. The V and J genes are TRBV7-9 and TRBJ2-7; no definite D call. This CDR3 has 12 residues. Trimming shortened V by 3 bases and J by 5 bases, and 8 bases separated the two germline ends. Germline CDR1 reads SEHNR; CDR2 reads FQNEAQ (reference sequence). The CDR3 coding sequence is TGTGCCAGCAGCTTCCCCGGAGACGAGCAGTACTTC. Protein product: CASSFPGDEQYF.

The rearrangement uses TRBV19 and TRBJ2-7, with 10 bases aligning to TRBD2. The junction had 10 bases not matched to a gene; V was cut back by 6 bases and J by 2 bases. The length of the CDR3 is 16 residues. The germline CDR1 and CDR2 sequences are LNHDA and SQIVND (reference sequence). CDR3 protein: CASRSSLAGGPYEQYF. The CDR3 nucleotides are TGTGCCAGTAGATCTTCCTTAGCGGGAGGCCCCTACGAGCAGTACTTC. The whole variable domain, filled in from reference TRBV19 and TRBJ2-7, reads DGGITQSPKYLFRKEGQNVTLSCEQNLNHDAMYWYRQDPGQGLRLIYYSQIVNDFQKGDIAEGYSVSREKKESFPLTVTSAQKNPTAFYLCASRSSLAGGPYEQYFGPGTRLTVT.

This clonotype was seen repeatedly, ten times or more. This sequence joins TRBV5-4 and TRBJ2-1; the match to TRBD2 covers 9 bases. Germline V gene data show CDR1 as SGHNT and CDR2 as YYREEE (reference sequence). The junction had 10 bases not matched to a gene; V was cut back by 4 bases and J by 5 bases. CDR3 length: 16 amino acids. CDR3 sequence: CASSPSLASGNNEQFF. In DNA form, the CDR3 reads TGTGCCAGCAGCCCCTCCCTGGCTAGCGGGAACAATGAGCAGTTCTTC.

The chain uses TRBV20-1 and TRBJ1-2; D is unclear. CDR1 and CDR2 from the germline V gene are DFQATT and SNEGSKA (reference sequence). V lost 1 base and J 1 base, leaving 10 bases between the germline ends. CDR3 length: 14 residues. For the CDR3, the DNA is TGCAGTGCTAGAGTTGTTACCAGTAACTATGGCTACACCTTC. Translation: CSARVVTSNYGYTF.

A few counts support this clonotype. This sequence joins TRBV29-1 and TRBJ2-1; no reliable D call. Trimming removed 3 bases at V and 0 bases at J, with 6 bases between. The germline gives CDR1 SQVTM, CDR2 ANQGSEA. This CDR3 region has 13 residues. DNA of the CDR3: TGCAGCGTTGAGAAGAGCTCCTACAATGAGCAGTTCTTC. As protein: CSVEKSSYNEQFF.

This clonotype was recorded at least ten times. This sequence joins TRBV2 and TRBJ1-6; 11 nucleotides agree with TRBD1. The CDR3 extends over 19 amino acids. The V gene end was trimmed by 5 bases and the J gene end by 9 bases; junction bases not matched to a gene: 18. Germline values: CDR1 SNHLY, CDR2 FYNNEI. CDR3: CASSRQGGQGAVSSSPLHF. The CDR3 DNA reads as TGTGCCAGCAGTAGACAAGGTGGACAGGGGGCAGTTAGTAGTTCACCCCTCCACTTT.

In this sample, this clonotype turned up many times. The V and J genes are TRBV6-5 and TRBJ2-7; D is unresolved. The CDR3 has 12 residues. Germline-derived CDR1 and CDR2 are MNHEY and SVGAGI. V shed 0 bases and J shed 5 bases, with 5 bases lying between them. CDR3 sequence reads: CASSYSMDEQYF. As DNA, the CDR3 is TGTGCCAGCAGTTACTCGATGGACGAGCAGTACTTC.

This clonotype was detected ten times or more. The rearrangement uses TRBV7-2 and TRBJ2-2; 9 bases match TRBD1. After removal of 6 bases from V and 5 bases from J, the junction contained 4 bases not matched to a gene. The CDR3 contains 14 residues. Looked up from germline, CDR1 is SGHTA and CDR2 is FQGNSA. The CDR3 coding sequence is TGTGCCAGCAGTAGGACAGGGGTTACCGGGGAGCTGTTTTTT. This codes for CASSRTGVTGELFF. The full variable domain, rest sourced from reference TRBV7-2 and TRBJ2-2, is GAGVSQSPSNKVTEKGKDVELRCDPISGHTALYWYRQSLGQGLEFLIYFQGNSAPDKSGLPSDRFSAERTGGSVSTLTIQRTQQEDSAVYLCASSRTGVTGELFFGEGSRLTVL.

This clonotype was seen a handful of times. V is TRBV7-6 and J is TRBJ1-2; D is undetermined. The CDR3 runs to 13 residues. Trimming removed 4 bases at V and 4 bases at J, with 10 bases between. Germline assignment: CDR1 SGHVS and CDR2 FNYEAQ. The CDR3 coding sequence is TGTGCCAGCAGCTCCCTACGTCTCTATGGCTACACCTTC. Encoded protein: CASSSLRLYGYTF.

This chain uses TRBV4-2 with TRBJ2-5, with TRBD1 as a possible D gene (6 bases). Germline V lookup: CDR1 LGHNA, CDR2 YNFKEQ. The CDR3 has 17 amino acids. The V and J ends lost 1 base and 5 bases respectively, with 20 bases between them. CDR3 in amino acids: CASSQATSQHRAETQYF. CDR3 bases: TGTGCCAGCAGCCAAGCTACTTCCCAACACAGGGCGGAGACCCAGTACTTC.

The chain couples TRBV19 to TRBJ1-1; tentatively, D is TRBD1 (6 bases). Germline CDR1 and CDR2: LNHDA and SQIVND (reference sequence). The CDR3 totals 14 residues. Trimming removed 1 base at V and 1 base at J, with 7 bases between. The CDR3 DNA reads TGTGCCAGTAGTATAGGGACAGAGAACACTGAAGCTTTCTTT. The encoded protein is CASSIGTENTEAFF.

This clonotype has a count of ten or more. This rearrangement joins TRBV10-3 to TRBJ2-3; no clear D. The CDR3 is 15 amino acids. Trimming removed 7 bases from V and 5 bases from J, with 19 bases in between. Germline assignment: CDR1 ENHRY and CDR2 SYGVKD. DNA for the CDR3: TGTGCCATCAAGGACCGAAGTTGGACGAGAGATACGCAGTATTTT. This translates into CAIKDRSWTRDTQYF.

This clonotype was seen only a few times. The chain employs TRBV20-1 and TRBJ1-2; unclear D gene. Between the trimmed V and J ends, which lost 6 bases and 2 bases, there was a span of 16 bases. Germline V gives CDR1 DFQATT, CDR2 SNEGSKA (reference sequence). This CDR3 spans 14 amino acids. The CDR3 loop is CSAFSAGENYGYTF. In DNA, the CDR3 is TGCAGTGCGTTCTCGGCGGGAGAGAACTATGGCTACACCTTC.

This clonotype was seen repeatedly, ten times or more. The gene calls are TRBV12-5 and TRBJ2-6; D is uncertain. Trimming removed 0 bases from V and 2 bases from J, with 8 bases in between. CDR1 LGHNT and CDR2 FRNRAP come from the germline V gene. CDR3 length equals 16 residues. CDR3 region: CASGLVLSAGANVLTF. CDR3 DNA: TGTGCTAGTGGTTTGGTACTGTCCGCTGGGGCCAACGTCCTGACTTTC.

This clonotype was recorded a few times. The chain employs TRBV20-1 and TRBJ2-3; 12 bases map to TRBD2. The CDR3 length is 14 residues. Looked up from germline, CDR1 is DFQATT and CDR2 is SNEGSKA (reference sequence). V lost 5 bases to trimming and J lost 3 bases; unmatched junction nucleotides: 3. The CDR3 nucleotides read TGCAGTGCTTCCGGGACTAGCGGGACAGATACGCAGTATTTT. It codes for CSASGTSGTDTQYF.